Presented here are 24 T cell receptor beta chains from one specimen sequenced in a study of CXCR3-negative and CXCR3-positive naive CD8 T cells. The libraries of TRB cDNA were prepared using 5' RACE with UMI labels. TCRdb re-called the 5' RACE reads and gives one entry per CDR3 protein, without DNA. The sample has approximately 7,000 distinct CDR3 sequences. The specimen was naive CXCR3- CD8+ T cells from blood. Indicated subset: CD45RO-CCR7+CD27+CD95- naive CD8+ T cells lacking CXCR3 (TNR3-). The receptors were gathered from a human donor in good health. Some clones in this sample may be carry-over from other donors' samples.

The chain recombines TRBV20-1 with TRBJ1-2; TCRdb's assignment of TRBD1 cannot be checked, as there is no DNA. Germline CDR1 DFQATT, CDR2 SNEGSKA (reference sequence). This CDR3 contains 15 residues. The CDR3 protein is CSASSMGQNFIGYTF.

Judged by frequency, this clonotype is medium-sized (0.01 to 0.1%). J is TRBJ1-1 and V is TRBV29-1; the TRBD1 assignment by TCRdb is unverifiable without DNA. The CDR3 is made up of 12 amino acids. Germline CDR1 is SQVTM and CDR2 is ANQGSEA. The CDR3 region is CSAHIPGLEAFF.

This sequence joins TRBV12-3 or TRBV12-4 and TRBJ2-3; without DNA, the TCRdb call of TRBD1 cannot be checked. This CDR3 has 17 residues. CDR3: CASSLPVADKNSNTQYF.

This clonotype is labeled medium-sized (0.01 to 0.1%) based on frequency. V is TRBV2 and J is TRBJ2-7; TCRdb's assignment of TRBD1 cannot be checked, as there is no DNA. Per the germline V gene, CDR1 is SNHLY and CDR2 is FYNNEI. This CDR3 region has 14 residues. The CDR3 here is CASSPVVGGHEQYF.

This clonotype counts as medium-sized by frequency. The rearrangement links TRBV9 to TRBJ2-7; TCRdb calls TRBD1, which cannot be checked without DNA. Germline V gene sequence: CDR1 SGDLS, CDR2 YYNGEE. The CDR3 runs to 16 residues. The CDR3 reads CASSQAPWTGSYEQYF.

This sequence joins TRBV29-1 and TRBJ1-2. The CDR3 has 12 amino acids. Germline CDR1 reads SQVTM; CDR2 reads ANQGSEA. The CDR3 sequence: CSVGGGYYGYTF.

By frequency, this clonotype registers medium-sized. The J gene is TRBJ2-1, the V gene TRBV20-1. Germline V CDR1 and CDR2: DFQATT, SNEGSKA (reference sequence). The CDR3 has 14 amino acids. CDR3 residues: CSARGRSSYNEQFF.

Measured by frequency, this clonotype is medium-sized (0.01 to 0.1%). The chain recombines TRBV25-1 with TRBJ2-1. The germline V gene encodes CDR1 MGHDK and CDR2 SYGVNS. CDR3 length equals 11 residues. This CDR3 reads CASSDLDRQFF.

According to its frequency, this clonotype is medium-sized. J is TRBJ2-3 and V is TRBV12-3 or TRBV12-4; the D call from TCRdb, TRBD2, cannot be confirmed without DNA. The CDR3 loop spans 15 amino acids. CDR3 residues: CASSFPGRQTDTQYF.

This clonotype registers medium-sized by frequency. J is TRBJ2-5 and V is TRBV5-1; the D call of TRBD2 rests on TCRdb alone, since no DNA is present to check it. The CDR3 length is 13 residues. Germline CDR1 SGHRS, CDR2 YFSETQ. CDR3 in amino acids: CASTPSEGSTQYF. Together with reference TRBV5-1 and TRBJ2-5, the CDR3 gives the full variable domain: KAGVTQTPRYLIKTRGQQVTLSCSPISGHRSVSWYQQTPGQGLQFLFEYFSETQRNKGNFPGRFSGRQFSNSRSEMNVSTLELGDSALYLCASTPSEGSTQYFGPGTRLLVL.

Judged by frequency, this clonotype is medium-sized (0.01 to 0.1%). The CDR3 is CASGLGPDTQYF. The rearrangement links TRBV7-8 to TRBJ2-3. Germline V gene data show CDR1 as SGHVS and CDR2 as FQNEAQ. The CDR3 extends over 12 amino acids.

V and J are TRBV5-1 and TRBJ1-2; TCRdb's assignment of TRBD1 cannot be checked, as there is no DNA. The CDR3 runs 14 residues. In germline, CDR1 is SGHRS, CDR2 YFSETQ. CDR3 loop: CASSSDDRAHGYTF.

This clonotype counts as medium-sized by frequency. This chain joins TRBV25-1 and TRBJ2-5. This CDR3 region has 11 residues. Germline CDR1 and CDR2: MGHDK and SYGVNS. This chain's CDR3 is CASSDGETQYF.

The CDR3 here is CASSEPGRIGYTF. The V call is TRBV2, the J call TRBJ1-2. This CDR3 region has 13 residues. Germline V gene sequence: CDR1 SNHLY, CDR2 FYNNEI.

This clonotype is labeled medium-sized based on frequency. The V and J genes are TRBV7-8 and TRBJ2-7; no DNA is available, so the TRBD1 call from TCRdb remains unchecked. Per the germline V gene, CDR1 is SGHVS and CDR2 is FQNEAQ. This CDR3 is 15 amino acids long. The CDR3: CASSVPGQGFAEQYF. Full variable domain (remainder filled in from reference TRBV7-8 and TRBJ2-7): GAGVSQSPRYKVAKRGQDVALRCDPISGHVSLFWYQQALGQGPEFLTYFQNEAQLDKSGLPSDRFFAERPEGSVSTLKIQRTQQEDSAVYLCASSVPGQGFAEQYFGPGTRLTVT.

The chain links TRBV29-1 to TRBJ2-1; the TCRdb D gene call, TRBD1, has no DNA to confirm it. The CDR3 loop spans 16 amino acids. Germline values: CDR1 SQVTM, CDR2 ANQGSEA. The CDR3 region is CSVGGGTTLSYNEQFF.

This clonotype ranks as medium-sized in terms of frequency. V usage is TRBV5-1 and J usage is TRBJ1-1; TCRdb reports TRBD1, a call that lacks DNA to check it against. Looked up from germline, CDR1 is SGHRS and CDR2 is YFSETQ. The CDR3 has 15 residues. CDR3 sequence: CASSNRLGGRAEAFF.

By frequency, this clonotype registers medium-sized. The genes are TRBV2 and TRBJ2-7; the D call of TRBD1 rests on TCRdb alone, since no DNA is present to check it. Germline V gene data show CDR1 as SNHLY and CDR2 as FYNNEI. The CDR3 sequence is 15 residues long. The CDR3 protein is CASSERGRSAYEQYF.

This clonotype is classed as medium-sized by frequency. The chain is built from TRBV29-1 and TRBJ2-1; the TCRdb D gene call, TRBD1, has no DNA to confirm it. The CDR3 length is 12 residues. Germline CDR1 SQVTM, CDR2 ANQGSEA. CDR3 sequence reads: CSAGPRDNEQFF.

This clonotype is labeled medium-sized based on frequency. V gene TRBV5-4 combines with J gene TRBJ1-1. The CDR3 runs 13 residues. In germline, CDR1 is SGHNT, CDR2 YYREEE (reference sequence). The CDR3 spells CASSLGWNTEAFF.

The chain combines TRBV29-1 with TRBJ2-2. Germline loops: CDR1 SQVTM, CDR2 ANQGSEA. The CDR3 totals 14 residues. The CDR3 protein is CSVENWANTGELFF.

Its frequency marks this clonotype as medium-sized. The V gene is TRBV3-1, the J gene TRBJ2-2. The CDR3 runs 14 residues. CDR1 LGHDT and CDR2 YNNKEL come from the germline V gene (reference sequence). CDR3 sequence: CASSQDLGTGELFF.

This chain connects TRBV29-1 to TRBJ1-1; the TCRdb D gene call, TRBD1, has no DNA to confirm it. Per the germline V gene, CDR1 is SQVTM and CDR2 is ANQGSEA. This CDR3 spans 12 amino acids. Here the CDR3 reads CSSSTGNTEAFF.

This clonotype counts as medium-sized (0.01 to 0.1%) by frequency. CDR3: CSVAGGLAGVLPETQYF. This rearrangement joins TRBV20-1 to TRBJ2-5; the D call from TCRdb, TRBD2, cannot be confirmed without DNA. Per germline, CDR1 DFQATT and CDR2 SNEGSKA (reference sequence). CDR3 length equals 17 residues.